This T cell receptor beta chain emerged from a study of shared clonotypes between healthy human individuals. Study details: In total, the donors were a couple of women and a few men aged 18 to 49. General observations from the study: There were few donors, and this limited the genetic and exposure-history diversity represented.

Method: immunoSEQ multiplex PCR; TCRdb's copy keeps in-frame clones and lacks some. Of some 2,100,000 clones in the sample, approximately 94% were seen once. Recent acute infections and vaccinations were absent in the healthy HIV-negative adult donors. Partitioning of CD4+ cells yielded a CD45RA+ naive subset and a CD45RA-negative memory subset. Worth noting for this clone: The antigen remains unidentified. The identical CDR3 is also encoded by other nucleotide sequences in the sample.

CDR1 is LGHNT, CDR2 FRNRAP, per germline. The CDR3 spans 12 residues. Trimming shortened V by 0 bases and J by 7 bases, and 4 bases separated the two germline ends. This sequence originates from a man between 18 and 29 years old in good health. The material sequenced was naive CD4+ T cells sorted from blood. Regarding subset: CD45RA+ positively selected. V gene TRBV12-5 combines with J gene TRBJ1-5; D is unclear. The CDR3 is CASGLVDQPQHF. CDR3 DNA sequence: TGTGCTAGTGGTTTGGTAGACCAGCCCCAGCATTTT.